This TCR beta chain was found in a study of control samples from healthy donors and cancer patients. The method was immunoSEQ multiplex PCR; TCRdb's version includes in-frame clones alone and lacks a portion of them. The sample consists of some 20,000 clones, 88% of them appearing once. This TCR was sampled from a woman aged 55-75 years with head and neck cancer. Source material: PBMCs.

CDR3 loop: CASSLRLAGGAHEQFF. Here the CDR3 DNA reads TGCGCCAGCAGCTTGAGACTAGCGGGAGGGGCGCATGAGCAGTTCTTC. The rearrangement joins TRBV5-1 to TRBJ2-1; TRBD2 matches 14 bases. Germline V gene lookup returns CDR1 SGHRS and CDR2 YFSETQ. Trimming removed 1 base from V and 8 bases from J; junction bases left unmatched: 5. The CDR3 is 16 amino acids.